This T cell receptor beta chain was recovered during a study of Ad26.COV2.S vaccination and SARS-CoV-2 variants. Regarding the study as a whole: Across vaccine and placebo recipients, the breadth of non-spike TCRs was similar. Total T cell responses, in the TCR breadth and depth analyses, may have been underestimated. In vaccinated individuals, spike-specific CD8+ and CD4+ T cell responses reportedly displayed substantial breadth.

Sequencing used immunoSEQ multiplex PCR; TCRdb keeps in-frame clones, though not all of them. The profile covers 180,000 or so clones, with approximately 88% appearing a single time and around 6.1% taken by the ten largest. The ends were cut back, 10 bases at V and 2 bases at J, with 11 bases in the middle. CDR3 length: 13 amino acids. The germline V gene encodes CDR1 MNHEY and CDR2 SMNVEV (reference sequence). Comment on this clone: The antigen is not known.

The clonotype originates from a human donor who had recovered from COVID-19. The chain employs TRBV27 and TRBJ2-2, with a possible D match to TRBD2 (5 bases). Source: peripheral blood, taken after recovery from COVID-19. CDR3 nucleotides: TGTGCCACCTGGACTGGTAACACCGGGGAGCTGTTTTTT. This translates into CATWTGNTGELFF.